What follows is one T cell receptor (beta chain) and its context. Between the trimmed V and J ends, which lost 7 bases and 2 bases, there was a span of 14 bases. Germline CDR1 LNHDA, CDR2 SQIVND (reference sequence). This CDR3 region has 14 residues. The source of the sample is a study of blood T cell repertoires in COVID-19. Study details: The analysed material was cDNA or gDNA that came from T cells, B-cell-depleted T cells, or PBMCs.

Authors' data handling: Amplifying reference gene primers gave estimates of nucleated cell counts. Sequencing used immunoSEQ multiplex PCR; TCRdb keeps in-frame clones, though not all of them. V and J calls and clone size are as listed in that table; D and trimming were resolved from the DNA. Among fewer than 200,000 clones, approximately 92% were seen once, and the ten largest hold 4.8%. The receptor's source is a man under 40 with COVID-19, enrolled during active disease. The V and J genes are TRBV19 and TRBJ1-2, with D perhaps matching TRBD1 (6 bases). The sample taken for sequencing was peripheral blood. The CDR3: CASTQGSLNYGYTF. In DNA, the CDR3 is TGTGCCAGTACCCAGGGGAGTCTCAACTATGGCTACACCTTC.